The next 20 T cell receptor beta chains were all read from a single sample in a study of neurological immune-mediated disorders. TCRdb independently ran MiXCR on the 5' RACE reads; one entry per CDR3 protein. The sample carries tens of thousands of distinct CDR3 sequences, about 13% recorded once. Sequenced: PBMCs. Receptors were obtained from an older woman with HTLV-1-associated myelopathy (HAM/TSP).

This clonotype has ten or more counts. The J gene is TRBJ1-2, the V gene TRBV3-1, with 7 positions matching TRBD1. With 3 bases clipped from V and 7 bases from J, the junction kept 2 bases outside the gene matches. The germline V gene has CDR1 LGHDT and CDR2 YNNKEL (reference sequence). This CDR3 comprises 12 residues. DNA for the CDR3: TGTGCCAGCAGCCACGGGACAGCTGGCTACACCTTC. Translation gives CASSHGTAGYTF.

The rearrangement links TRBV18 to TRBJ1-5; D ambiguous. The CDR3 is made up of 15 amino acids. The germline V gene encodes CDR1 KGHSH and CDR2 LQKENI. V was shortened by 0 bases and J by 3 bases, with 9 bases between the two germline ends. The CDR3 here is CASSPPNGNNQPQHF. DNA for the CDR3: TGTGCCAGCTCACCACCCAACGGGAACAATCAGCCCCAGCATTTT.

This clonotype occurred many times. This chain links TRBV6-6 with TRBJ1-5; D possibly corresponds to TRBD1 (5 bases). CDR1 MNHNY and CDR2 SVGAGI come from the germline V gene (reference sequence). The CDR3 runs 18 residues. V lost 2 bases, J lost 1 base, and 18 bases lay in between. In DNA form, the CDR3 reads TGTGCCAGCAGTTACGCCCGGGACCGAGGTTTGAGCAATCAGCCCCAGCATTTT. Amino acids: CASSYARDRGLSNQPQHF.

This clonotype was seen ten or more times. The CDR3 region has the DNA TGTGCCACCAGCAGAGATCTGAACAGCAAGCACGAAGCTTTCTTT. This translates into CATSRDLNSKHEAFF. The V gene is TRBV15, the J gene TRBJ1-1; D is ambiguous. This CDR3 has 15 residues. Germline values: CDR1 LNHNV, CDR2 YYDKDF (reference sequence). V lost 0 bases to trimming and J lost 8 bases, with 16 bases between them.

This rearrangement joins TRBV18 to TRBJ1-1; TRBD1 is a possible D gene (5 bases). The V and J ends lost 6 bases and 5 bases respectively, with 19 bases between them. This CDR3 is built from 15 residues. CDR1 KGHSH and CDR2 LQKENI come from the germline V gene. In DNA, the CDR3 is TGTGCCAGCTCGCCCGCGGTGGGGCTAGATACTGAAGCTTTCTTT. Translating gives CASSPAVGLDTEAFF. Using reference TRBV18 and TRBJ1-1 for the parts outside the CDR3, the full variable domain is NAGVMQNPRHLVRRRGQEARLRCSPMKGHSHVYWYRQLPEEGLKFMVYLQKENIIDESGMPKERFSAEFPKEGPSILRIQQVVRGDSAAYFCASSPAVGLDTEAFFGQGTRLTVV.

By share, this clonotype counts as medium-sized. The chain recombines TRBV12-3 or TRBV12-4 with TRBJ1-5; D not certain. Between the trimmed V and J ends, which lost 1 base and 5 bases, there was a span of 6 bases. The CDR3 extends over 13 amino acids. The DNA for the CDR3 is TGTGCCAGCAGTTTAGGGAGTGATCAGCCCCAGCATTTT. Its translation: CASSLGSDQPQHF.

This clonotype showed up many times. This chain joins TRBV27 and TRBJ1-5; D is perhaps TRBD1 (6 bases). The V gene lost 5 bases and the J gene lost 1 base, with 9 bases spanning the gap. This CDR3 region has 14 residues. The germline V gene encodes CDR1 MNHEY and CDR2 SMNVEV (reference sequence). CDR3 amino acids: CASSLRGSNQPQHF. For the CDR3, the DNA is TGTGCCAGCAGTCTCAGGGGAAGCAATCAGCCCCAGCATTTT.

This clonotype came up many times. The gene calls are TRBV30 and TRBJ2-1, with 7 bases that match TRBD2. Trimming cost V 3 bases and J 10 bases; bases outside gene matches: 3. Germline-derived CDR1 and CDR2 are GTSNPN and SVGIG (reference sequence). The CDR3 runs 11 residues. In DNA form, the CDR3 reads TGTGCCTGGAGATCTAGCGGAGAGCAGTTCTTC. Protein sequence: CAWRSSGEQFF.

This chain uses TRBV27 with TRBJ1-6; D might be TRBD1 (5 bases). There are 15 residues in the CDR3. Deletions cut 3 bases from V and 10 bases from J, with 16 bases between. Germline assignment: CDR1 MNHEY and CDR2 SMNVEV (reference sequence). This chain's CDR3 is CASSFERSGGSPLHF. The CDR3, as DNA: TGTGCCAGCAGTTTTGAGCGGTCGGGGGGATCACCCCTCCACTTT.

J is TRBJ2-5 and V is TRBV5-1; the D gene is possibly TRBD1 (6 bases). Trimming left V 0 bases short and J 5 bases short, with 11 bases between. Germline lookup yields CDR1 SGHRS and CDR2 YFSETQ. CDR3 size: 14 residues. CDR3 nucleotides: TGCGCCAGCAGCTTGGAGGGGGAGTTCGAGACCCAGTACTTC. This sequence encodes CASSLEGEFETQYF.

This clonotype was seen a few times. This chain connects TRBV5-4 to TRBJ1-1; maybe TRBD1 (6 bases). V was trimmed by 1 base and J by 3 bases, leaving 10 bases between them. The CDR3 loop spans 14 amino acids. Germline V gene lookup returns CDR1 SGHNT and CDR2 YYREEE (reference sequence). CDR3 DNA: TGTGCCAGCAGCTTGAGGGGGTCGTACACTGAAGCTTTCTTT. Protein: CASSLRGSYTEAFF. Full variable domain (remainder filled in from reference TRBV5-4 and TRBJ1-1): ETGVTQSPTHLIKTRGQQVTLRCSSQSGHNTVSWYQQALGQGPQFIFQYYREEENGRGNFPPRFSGLQFPNYSSELNVNALELDDSALYLCASSLRGSYTEAFFGQGTRLTVV.

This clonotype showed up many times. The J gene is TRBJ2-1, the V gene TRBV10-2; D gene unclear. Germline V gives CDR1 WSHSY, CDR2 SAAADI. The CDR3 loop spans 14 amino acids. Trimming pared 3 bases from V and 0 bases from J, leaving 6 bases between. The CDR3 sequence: CASSETASYNEQFF. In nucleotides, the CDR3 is TGCGCCAGCAGTGAAACGGCCTCCTACAATGAGCAGTTCTTC.

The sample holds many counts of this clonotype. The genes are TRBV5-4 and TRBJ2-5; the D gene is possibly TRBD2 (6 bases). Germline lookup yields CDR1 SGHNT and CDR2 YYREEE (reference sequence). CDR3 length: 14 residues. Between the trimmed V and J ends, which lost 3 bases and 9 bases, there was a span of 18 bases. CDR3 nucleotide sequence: TGTGCCAGCAGCTCGCCGGGACTCCCCTGGGCCCAGTACTTC. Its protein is CASSSPGLPWAQYF.

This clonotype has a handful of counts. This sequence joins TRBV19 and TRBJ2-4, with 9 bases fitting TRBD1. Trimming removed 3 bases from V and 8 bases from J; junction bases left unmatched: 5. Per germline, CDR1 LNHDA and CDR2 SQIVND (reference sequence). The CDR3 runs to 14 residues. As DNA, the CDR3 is TGTGCCAGTAGTATCCGACAGGGGGGGGACATTCAGTACTTC. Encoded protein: CASSIRQGGDIQYF.

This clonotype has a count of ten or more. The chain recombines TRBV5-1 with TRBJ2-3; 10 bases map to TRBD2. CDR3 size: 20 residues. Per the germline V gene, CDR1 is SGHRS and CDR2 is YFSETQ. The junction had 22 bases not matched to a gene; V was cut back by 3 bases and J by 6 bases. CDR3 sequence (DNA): TGCGCCAGCAGCTCACGATCAAACACGGGGACTAGCGAGAAGACTGATACGCAGTATTTT. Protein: CASSSRSNTGTSEKTDTQYF.

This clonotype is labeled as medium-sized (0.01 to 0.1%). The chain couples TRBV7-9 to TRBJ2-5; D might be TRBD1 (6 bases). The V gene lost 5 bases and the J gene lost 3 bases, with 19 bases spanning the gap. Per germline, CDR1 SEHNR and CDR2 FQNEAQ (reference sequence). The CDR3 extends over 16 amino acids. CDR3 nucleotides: TGTGCCAGCAGCCTTTTGAGACCGGGACACAAAGAGACCCAGTACTTC. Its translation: CASSLLRPGHKETQYF.

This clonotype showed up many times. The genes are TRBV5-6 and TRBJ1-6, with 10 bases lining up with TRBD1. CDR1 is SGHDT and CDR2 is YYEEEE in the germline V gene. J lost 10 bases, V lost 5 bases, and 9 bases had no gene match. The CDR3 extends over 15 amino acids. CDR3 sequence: CASSRRGQGRSPLHF. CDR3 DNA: TGTGCCAGCAGTCGCCGGGGACAGGGGCGGTCACCCCTCCACTTT.

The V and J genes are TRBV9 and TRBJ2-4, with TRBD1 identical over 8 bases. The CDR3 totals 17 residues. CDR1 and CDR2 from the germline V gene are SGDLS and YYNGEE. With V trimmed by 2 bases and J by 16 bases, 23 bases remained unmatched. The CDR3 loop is CASSVPLGQGAEDIKYF. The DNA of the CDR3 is TGTGCCAGCAGCGTCCCCCTTGGGCAGGGGGCGGAGGACATTAAATACTTC.

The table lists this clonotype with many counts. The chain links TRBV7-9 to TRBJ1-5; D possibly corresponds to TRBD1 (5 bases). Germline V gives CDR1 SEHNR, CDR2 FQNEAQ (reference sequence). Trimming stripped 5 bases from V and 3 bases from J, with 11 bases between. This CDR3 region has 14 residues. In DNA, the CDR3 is TGTGCCAGCAGCGCCGACAGTCCCAATCAGCCCCAGCATTTT. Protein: CASSADSPNQPQHF.

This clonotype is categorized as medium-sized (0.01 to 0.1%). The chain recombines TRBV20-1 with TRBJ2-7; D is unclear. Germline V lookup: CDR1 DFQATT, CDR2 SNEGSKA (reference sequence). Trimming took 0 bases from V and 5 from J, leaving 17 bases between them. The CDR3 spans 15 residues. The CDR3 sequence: CSAREIGRTVNEQYF. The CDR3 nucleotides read TGCAGTGCTAGAGAAATCGGCAGAACCGTCAACGAGCAGTACTTC.